The sequence of this TCR beta chain was determined in a study of cytomegalovirus exposure and HLA in healthy donors. General study points: Association of 15,000 to 20,000 TCR beta sequences with HLA alleles was found at 0.05 false discovery rate in a later analysis.

In the PCR, 60 Vbeta and 13 Jbeta primers were used. Profiling relied on immunoSEQ multiplex PCR, and the TCRdb table lists in-frame clones only, not all of them. Of around 170,000 clones in the sample, approximately 75% were seen once. Concerning this clone: Antigen unknown.

The CDR3 is made up of 13 amino acids. V was shortened by 0 bases and J by 4 bases, with 3 bases between the two germline ends. Looked up from germline, CDR1 is MNHEY and CDR2 is SVGAGI. Sequencing used PBMCs. The receptor was derived from a girl under 18 in good health and CMV-seronegative. The chain recombines TRBV6-5 with TRBJ2-2; unclear D gene. The CDR3 sequence: CASSYSSTGELFF. Written as DNA, the CDR3 is TGTGCCAGCAGTTACTCGAGCACCGGGGAGCTGTTTTTT.